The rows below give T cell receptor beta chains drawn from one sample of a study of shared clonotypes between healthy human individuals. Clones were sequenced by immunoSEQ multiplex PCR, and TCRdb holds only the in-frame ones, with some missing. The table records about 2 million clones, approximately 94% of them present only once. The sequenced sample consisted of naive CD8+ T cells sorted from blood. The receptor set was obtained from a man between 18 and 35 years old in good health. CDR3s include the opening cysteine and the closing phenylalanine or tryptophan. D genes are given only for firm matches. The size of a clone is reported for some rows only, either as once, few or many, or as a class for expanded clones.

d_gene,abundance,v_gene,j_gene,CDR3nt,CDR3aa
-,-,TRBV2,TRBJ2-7,TGTGCCAGCAGTGAAGGGGCAAGAAACTACGAGCAGTACTTC,CASSEGARNYEQYF
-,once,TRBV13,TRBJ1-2,TGTGCCAGCAGCCCCCGGACAGCGGATAACTATGGCTACACCTTC,CASSPRTADNYGYTF
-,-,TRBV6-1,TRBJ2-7,TGTGCCAGCAGTGAAGGAGGGGGGGCCTACGAGCAGTACTTC,CASSEGGGAYEQYF
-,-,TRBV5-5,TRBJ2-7,TGTGCCAGCAGCTTAGGTTCCAGCTCCTACGGGCAGTACTTC,CASSLGSSSYGQYF
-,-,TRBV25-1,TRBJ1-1,TGTGCCAGCAGGTGGACGTCGAACACTGAAGCTTTCTTT,CASRWTSNTEAFF
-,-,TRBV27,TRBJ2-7,TGTGCCAGCAGTTTGGGGCAGGGAGGCGAGCAGTACTTC,CASSLGQGGEQYF
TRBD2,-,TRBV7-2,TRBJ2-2,TGTGCCAGCAGCTTAGCTCTAGCGGGAGGGACAAACACCGGGGAGCTGTTTTTT,CASSLALAGGTNTGELFF
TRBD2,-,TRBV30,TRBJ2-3,TGTGCCTGGATCAGGCTAGCGGGGTACACAGATACGCAGTATTTT,CAWIRLAGYTDTQYF
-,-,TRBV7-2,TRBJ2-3,TGTGCCAGCAGCTTAGGGGTGGGGGGCACAGATACGCAGTATTTT,CASSLGVGGTDTQYF
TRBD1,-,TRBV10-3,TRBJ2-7,TGTGCCATCTCACCGGGACAGGGCTACGAGCAGTACTTC,CAISPGQGYEQYF
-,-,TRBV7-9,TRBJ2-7,TGTGCCAGCAGCTTATTAGGGGAACAGGGTAGGGGCGAGCAGTACTTC,CASSLLGEQGRGEQYF
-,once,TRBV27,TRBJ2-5,TGTGCCAGCAGTTTATACAGGGGGGAGGGTCAAGAGACCCAGTACTTC,CASSLYRGEGQETQYF
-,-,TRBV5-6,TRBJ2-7,TGTGCCAGCAGCTTAGGTTTTTTAGTCTACGAGCAGTACTTC,CASSLGFLVYEQYF
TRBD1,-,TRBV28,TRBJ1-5,TGTGCCAGCAGTGGGGACAGGGGCGTCAATCAGCCCCAGCATTTT,CASSGDRGVNQPQHF
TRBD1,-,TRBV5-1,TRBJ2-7,TGCGCCAGCAGCGTCGGGACAGATTACGAGCAGTACTTC,CASSVGTDYEQYF
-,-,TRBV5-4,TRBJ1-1,TGTGCCAGCAGCTTGGCGGGGGGTGGGAACACTGAAGCTTTCTTT,CASSLAGGGNTEAFF
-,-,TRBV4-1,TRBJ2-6,TGCGCCAGCAGCCAAGATGGGTTTGGGGCCAACGTCCTGACTTTC,CASSQDGFGANVLTF
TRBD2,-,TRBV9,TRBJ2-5,TGTGCCAGCAGCCTTTCGGATAGCGGGGTGGGAGAGACCCAGTACTTC,CASSLSDSGVGETQYF
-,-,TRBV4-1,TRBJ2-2,TGCGCCAGCAGCCAAGATCGGGCCAGCGGGTCCACCGGGGAGCTGTTTTTT,CASSQDRASGSTGELFF
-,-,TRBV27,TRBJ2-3,TGTGCCAGCAGTTTGTTGGGAGATACGCAGTATTTT,CASSLLGDTQYF
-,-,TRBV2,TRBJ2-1,TGTGCCAGCAGTGTTTTGTTAGCAGAGTACAATGAGCAGTTCTTC,CASSVLLAEYNEQFF
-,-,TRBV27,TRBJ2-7,TGTGCCAGCGCGCCGGCAACATCCTACGAGCAGTACTTC,CASAPATSYEQYF
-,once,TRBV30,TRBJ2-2,TGTGCCTGGAAGGCGACTTTCACCGGGGAGCTGTTTTTT,CAWKATFTGELFF
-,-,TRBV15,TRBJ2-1,TGTGCCACCAGCAGTTTCGGAGGAGGGACGGAGCAGTTCTTC,CATSSFGGGTEQFF